This record covers a single T cell receptor beta chain. The antigen is undetermined. This sample was taken from a study of cytomegalovirus exposure and HLA in healthy donors. Broader study findings: What was likely a sequencing artifact was a cluster of highly shared sequence variants. Per a later analysis, roughly 17,000 TCR beta sequences showed association with HLA alleles at 0.05 false discovery rate.

The PCR contained 60 Vbeta and 13 Jbeta primers. Here immunoSEQ multiplex PCR was the method, and the copy in TCRdb shows in-frame clones only, minus some. Of more than 110,000 clones listed, 70% to 75% are singletons. Material: PBMCs. The source of this sequence is a human donor in good health.

CDR3 in amino acids: CAGGTGVETQYF. The CDR3 DNA reads as TGTGCAGGGGGGACAGGGGTAGAGACCCAGTACTTC. J is TRBJ2-5 and V is TRBV6-1; 10 nucleotides agree with TRBD1. CDR1 and CDR2 (germline): MNHNS, SASEGT. The CDR3 runs 12 residues.